The rows below give T cell receptor beta chains drawn from one sample of a study of STAT3 mutations in large granular lymphocyte leukemia. The method was immunoSEQ multiplex PCR; TCRdb's version includes in-frame clones alone and lacks a portion of them. The sample has approximately 8,400 clones, more than 90% seen once; the top ten hold 55% to 75%. The sequenced sample was peripheral blood mononuclear cells. These receptors all stem from a man aged 55 to 70 with T-cell large granular lymphocyte leukemia. Some clones in this sample may be carry-over from other donors' samples. CDR3s include the opening cysteine and the closing phenylalanine or tryptophan. D genes are given only for firm matches. Clone size is stated in some rows and not others, as once, few, many or a class when expanded.

clone size	J gene	V gene	D gene	CDR3 DNA	CDR3 protein
.	TRBJ2-2	TRBV5-6	.	TGTGCCAGCAGCTTGGTACGGAACACCGGGGAGCTGTTTTTT	CASSLVRNTGELFF
.	TRBJ1-5	TRBV18	TRBD1	TGTGCCAGCTCACCACCCGGGACAGGGAATCAGCCCCAGCATTTT	CASSPPGTGNQPQHF
.	TRBJ1-4	TRBV9	.	TGTGCCAGCAGCGTAGCTGGTACTAATGAAAAACTGTTTTTT	CASSVAGTNEKLFF
.	TRBJ1-4	TRBV15	TRBD1	TGTGCCACCAGCAGAGGACAGGGTAATGAAAAACTGTTTTTT	CATSRGQGNEKLFF
.	TRBJ1-3	TRBV7-9	.	TGTGCCAGCATCCCTTCTCCTCCGGGAAACACCATATATTTT	CASIPSPPGNTIYF
few	TRBJ2-1	TRBV27	.	TGTGCCAGCAGTTTAGTGGATGAGCAGTTCTTC	CASSLVDEQFF
.	TRBJ1-5	TRBV28	TRBD1	TGTGCCAGCAGTTTAGGGGCAGGGGGCCCTGGTCAGCCCCAGCATTTT	CASSLGAGGPGQPQHF
.	TRBJ1-5	TRBV28	TRBD1	TGTGCCAGCAGTCTTGTACAGGGGGTCGGGCAGCCCCAGCATTTT	CASSLVQGVGQPQHF
.	TRBJ2-5	TRBV4-2	TRBD2	TGTGCCAGCAGATGGCGGGAGGGAGAGACCCAGTACTTC	CASRWREGETQYF
.	TRBJ2-2	TRBV19	TRBD2	TGTGCCAGTAAGGTCCTAGCGGGAGCGGGCACCGGGGAGCTGTTTTTT	CASKVLAGAGTGELFF
.	TRBJ2-7	TRBV2	.	TGTGCCAGCAGTTTGACAGCTCTCCTCTCCTACGAGCAGTACTTC	CASSLTALLSYEQYF
.	TRBJ2-1	TRBV10-3	.	TGTGCCATCAGTGATCCAGCGGCCGATGAGCAGTTCTTC	CAISDPAADEQFF
.	TRBJ2-7	TRBV4-3	TRBD1	TGCGCCAGCAGCCAATTGTCACAGGGGACGACCTACGAGCAGTACTTC	CASSQLSQGTTYEQYF
.	TRBJ1-3	TRBV5-1	.	TGCGCCAGCAGCTTGGCCCAGCAGACTGGAAACACCATATATTTT	CASSLAQQTGNTIYF
.	TRBJ2-5	TRBV5-1	.	TGCGCCAGCAGCTTGAGGGGTGGGGTGGAGACCCAGTACTTC	CASSLRGGVETQYF
.	TRBJ1-2	TRBV28	TRBD1	TGTGCCAGCGGCGATCTAGGGACAGGGGATGGCTACACCTTC	CASGDLGTGDGYTF
.	TRBJ2-3	TRBV15	.	TGTGCCACCAGCAGAGAAGCGGGCTGGGCAGATACGCAGTATTTT	CATSREAGWADTQYF
.	TRBJ2-3	TRBV27	TRBD2	TGTGCCAGCAGTACCCGATTGTGGGGACTAGCGGCCACAGATACGCAGTATTTT	CASSTRLWGLAATDTQYF
.	TRBJ2-7	TRBV7-6	.	TGTGCCAGCACCCCCCCGAGCTCCTACGAGCAGTACTTC	CASTPPSSYEQYF
.	TRBJ1-6	TRBV12-5	.	TGTGCTAGTGGTCCGGACAGTATAAATTCACCCCTCCACTTT	CASGPDSINSPLHF
.	TRBJ2-2	TRBV5-5	.	TGTGCCAGCAGCTTGGCGGGACGGCACACCGGGGAGCTGTTTTTT	CASSLAGRHTGELFF
.	TRBJ1-2	TRBV12-5	TRBD1	TGTGCTAGTGGTTTGGCGACAGGGATCAATGGCTACACCTTC	CASGLATGINGYTF
.	TRBJ2-3	TRBV29-1	.	TGCAGCGTAAGGGGGGACGGCACAGATACGCAGTATTTT	CSVRGDGTDTQYF
.	TRBJ1-2	TRBV28	TRBD1	TGTGCCACCATAGGGGGCGATGGCTACACCTTC	CATIGGDGYTF
.	TRBJ2-6	TRBV25-1	.	TGTGCCAGCAGTGCCACGACAGGATTCTCTGGGGCCAACGTCCTGACTTTC	CASSATTGFSGANVLTF
.	TRBJ2-7	TRBV9	.	TGTGCCAGCAGCGTAGGTCAATTGGGGGGACAAATTTACGAGCAGTACTTC	CASSVGQLGGQIYEQYF
.	TRBJ1-2	TRBV6-4	.	TGTGCCAGCACAATGCCCCCCCAGGGGATAGGGGGCTACACCTTC	CASTMPPQGIGGYTF